The entry that follows covers one T cell receptor (beta chain) sequence. cDNA prepared by RNA extraction and subsequent reverse transcription served as the template for sequencing. Generated by immunoSEQ multiplex PCR, the TCRdb table keeps only in-frame clones and is missing some. The data hold around 210,000 clones, with 64% observed a single time. The treatment denotes: oral pan-JAK inhibitor, 5-10 mg twice daily. This record belongs to a study of CD8+ T cells in alopecia areata. The CDR3 length is 13 residues. The ends were cut back, 3 bases at V and 3 bases at J, with 9 bases in the middle. Germline V gives CDR1 MNHEY, CDR2 SMNVEV (reference sequence).

The chain combines TRBV27 with TRBJ2-7; D may correspond to TRBD1 or TRBD2 (5 bases each). Specimen: CD4+ T cells sorted from blood, collected at week 4, from a patient treated with tofacitinib. The clonotype comes from a human donor with alopecia areata. CDR3 coding DNA: TGTGCCAGCAGTTTGGGACCACGCTACGAGCAGTACTTC. Translating gives CASSLGPRYEQYF.